This passage covers 9 T cell receptor beta chains from one sample sequenced in a study of T cell repertoires in breast cancer. Unpaired genes were suppressed by blocking oligonucleotides during a second nested PCR. Via MiXCR, TCRdb re-called the emulsion pairing reads, giving one row per CDR3 protein. The table shows about 40,000 distinct CDR3 sequences, with about 50% occurring only once. An expanded emulsion RT-PCR with primers for all TCR V genes paired CD8+ T cell chains. Sequencing used CD8+ T cells. The receptors were sampled from a pool of human donors with breast cancer or a healthy control (not recorded which).

This clonotype showed up just a few times. J is TRBJ2-7 and V is TRBV18, with no clear D. The CDR3 covers 14 residues. V was pared by 2 bases and J by 3 bases, with 11 bases between. Germline V gives CDR1 KGHSH, CDR2 LQKENI. This CDR3 is CASSPTATIYEQYF. CDR3 in DNA: TGTGCCAGCTCACCAACAGCAACTATCTACGAGCAGTACTTC.

The V gene is TRBV4-1, the J gene TRBJ2-1; TRBD2 agrees at 9 bases. The V gene's germline CDR1 is MGHRA and CDR2 YSYEKL. The V and J ends lost 0 bases and 7 bases, in that order; junction bases with no gene match: 10. The CDR3 runs to 17 residues. The CDR3 region is CASSQDGSAGGGNEQFF. CDR3 DNA sequence: TGCGCCAGCAGCCAAGATGGTTCAGCGGGAGGTGGTAATGAGCAGTTCTTC.

As to this clonotype: A much bigger clone sits one base away, suggesting this may be a read error. CDR3 amino acids: CSASRQNTGAFF. CDR3 bases: TGCAGTGCTAGCCGACAGAACACTGGAGCTTTCTTT. This rearrangement joins TRBV20-1 to TRBJ1-1, with D possibly being TRBD1 (5 bases). The CDR3 runs to 12 residues. Germline CDR1 reads DFQATT; CDR2 reads SNEGSKA (reference sequence).

The chain carries TRBV12-3 or TRBV12-4 and TRBJ1-5; D remains unclear. The ends were cut back, 3 bases at V and 4 bases at J, with 7 bases in the middle. The CDR3 is made up of 13 amino acids. CDR3 bases: TGTGCCAGCAGTTTTACCGATAATCAGCCCCAGCATTTT. The encoded protein is CASSFTDNQPQHF.

This clonotype showed up just once. CDR3 nucleotides: TGTACCAGCAGCTCGCCGCCTCCAGGCGGGGAGCTGTTTTTT. Translating it yields CTSSSPPPGGELFF. J is TRBJ2-2 and V is TRBV7-2; no clear D gene. Trimming took off 4 bases at V and 7 bases at J, with 13 bases between the two ends. Germline CDR1 and CDR2: SGHTA and FQGNSA. The CDR3 sequence is 14 residues long.

About this clonotype: The conserved closing phenylalanine or tryptophan is absent in this CDR3, likely reflecting a read error. V and J are TRBV20-1 and TRBJ1-2; D not certain. Germline lookup yields CDR1 DFQATT and CDR2 SNEGSKA (reference sequence). There are 14 residues in the CDR3. Trimming stripped 0 bases from V and 8 bases from J, with 16 bases between. The CDR3 protein is CSARDLGRLGGYTS. The DNA for the CDR3 is TGCAGTGCTAGAGATCTCGGGCGCTTGGGGGGCTACACCTCC.

The rearrangement uses TRBV7-2 and TRBJ1-6, with no clear D. This CDR3 spans 15 amino acids. The V gene's germline CDR1 is SGHTA and CDR2 FQGNSA. V lost 1 base, J lost 0 bases, and 4 bases lay in between. DNA of the CDR3: TGTGCCAGCAGCTTAGGGAGCTCCTATAATTCACCCCTCCACTTT. Translation: CASSLGSSYNSPLHF.

This chain uses TRBV4-1 with TRBJ2-5, with a weak D call TRBD2 (5 bases). Looked up from germline, CDR1 is MGHRA and CDR2 is YSYEKL. CDR3 length equals 13 residues. Trimming removed 1 base from V and 4 bases from J, with 7 bases in between. CDR3 bases: TGCGCCAGCAGCCAAGGGGCGGGAGAGACCCAGTACTTC. Its translation is CASSQGAGETQYF.

About this clonotype: This clone may be a read error of a much larger clone one base away. Because it lacks the conserved phenylalanine or tryptophan at the end, this CDR3 is likely a read error. V is TRBV15 and J is TRBJ2-1; 8 bases fit TRBD2. From germline, CDR1 is LNHNV and CDR2 YYDKDF (reference sequence). Trimming removed 3 bases from V and 7 bases from J; junction bases left unmatched: 11. There are 16 residues in the CDR3. CDR3 sequence: CATSRERGGVSNEQFS. CDR3 sequence (DNA): TGTGCCACCAGCAGGGAACGGGGGGGCGTCTCGAATGAGCAGTTCTCC.